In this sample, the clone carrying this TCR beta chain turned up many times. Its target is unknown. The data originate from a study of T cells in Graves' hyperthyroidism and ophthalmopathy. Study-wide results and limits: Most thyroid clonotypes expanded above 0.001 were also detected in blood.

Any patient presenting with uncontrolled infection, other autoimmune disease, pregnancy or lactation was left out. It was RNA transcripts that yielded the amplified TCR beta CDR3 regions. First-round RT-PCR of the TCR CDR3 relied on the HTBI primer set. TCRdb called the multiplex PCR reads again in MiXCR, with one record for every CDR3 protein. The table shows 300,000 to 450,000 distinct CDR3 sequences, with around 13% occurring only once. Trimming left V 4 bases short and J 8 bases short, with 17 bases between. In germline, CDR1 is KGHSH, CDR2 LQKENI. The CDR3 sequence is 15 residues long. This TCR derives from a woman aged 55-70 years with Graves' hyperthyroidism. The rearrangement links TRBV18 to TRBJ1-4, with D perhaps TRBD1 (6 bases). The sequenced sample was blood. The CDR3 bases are TGTGCCAGCTCACGGACGGGACAATCAGCCGAAAAACTGTTTTTT. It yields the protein CASSRTGQSAEKLFF.